Below, 14 T cell receptor beta chains from the same sample are listed, as sequenced in a study of control samples from healthy donors and cancer patients. The method was immunoSEQ multiplex PCR; TCRdb's version includes in-frame clones alone and lacks a portion of them. There are around 120,000 clones in the sample; around 87% occur only once, and 1.1% lies in the top ten. The sample comprised PBMCs. These receptors all come from a woman in her 50s with colorectal cancer.

The chain is built from TRBV30 and TRBJ2-7, with D perhaps assigned TRBD1 or TRBD2 (5 bases each). This CDR3 spans 12 amino acids. The V gene lost 0 bases and the J gene lost 3 bases, with 6 bases spanning the gap. Germline V gives CDR1 GTSNPN, CDR2 SVGIG (reference sequence). CDR3 nucleotide sequence: TGTGCCTGGAGTGTTGGGGGCTACGAGCAGTACTTC. The encoded protein is CAWSVGGYEQYF.

The chain uses TRBV19 and TRBJ1-2, with 7 bases fitting TRBD1. V was clipped by 7 bases and J by 2 bases; unmatched bases: 16. The CDR3 contains 17 residues. Germline CDR1 and CDR2: LNHDA and SQIVND (reference sequence). CDR3 in DNA: TGTGCCAGTACTCCCTATTCCGGGGACAGTGGCAACTATGGCTACACCTTC. Amino acids: CASTPYSGDSGNYGYTF. The full variable domain, its missing parts supplied by reference TRBV19 and TRBJ1-2, is DGGITQSPKYLFRKEGQNVTLSCEQNLNHDAMYWYRQDPGQGLRLIYYSQIVNDFQKGDIAEGYSVSREKKESFPLTVTSAQKNPTAFYLCASTPYSGDSGNYGYTFGSGTRLTVV.

The chain links TRBV18 to TRBJ1-4; D remains unclear. V lost 1 base and J 7 bases, leaving 16 bases between the germline ends. The CDR3 contains 16 residues. Germline lookup yields CDR1 KGHSH and CDR2 LQKENI. DNA of the CDR3: TGTGCCAGCTCACCACAAGGGAAGGGAGTTGGTGAAAAACTGTTTTTT. It encodes CASSPQGKGVGEKLFF.

The gene calls are TRBV28 and TRBJ2-7; D is ambiguous. Germline CDR1 is MDHEN and CDR2 is SYDVKM. The CDR3 consists of 14 residues. V shed 4 bases and J shed 0 bases, with 10 bases lying between them. CDR3 in DNA: TGTGCCAGCAGTTCGGGCGTCAGCTCCTACGAGCAGTACTTC. It yields the protein CASSSGVSSYEQYF.

The chain recombines TRBV5-4 with TRBJ2-3, with 12 bases fitting TRBD2. The CDR3 has 15 residues. Germline V gene lookup returns CDR1 SGHNT and CDR2 YYREEE (reference sequence). Unmatched junction bases numbered 5, after V lost 4 bases and J lost 5 bases. For the CDR3, the DNA is TGTGCCAGCAGCACTAGCGGGGGGCGAATAGATACGCAGTATTTT. It specifies CASSTSGGRIDTQYF.

V and J are TRBV27 and TRBJ1-5; D gene unclear. The CDR3 covers 13 residues. CDR1 is MNHEY, CDR2 SMNVEV, per germline (reference sequence). The V gene lost 2 bases and the J gene lost 7 bases, with 9 bases spanning the gap. For the CDR3, the DNA is TGTGCCAGCAGTTTAGGCGGTTTGCAGCCCCAGCATTTT. Its translation is CASSLGGLQPQHF.

This rearrangement joins TRBV14 to TRBJ2-1; 7 positions match TRBD2. The germline V gene encodes CDR1 SGHDN and CDR2 FVKESK. This CDR3 spans 17 amino acids. V shed 0 bases and J 7 bases; nucleotides not matched to a gene: 12. This chain's CDR3 is CASSQDRLGGSRNEQFF. The CDR3 coding sequence is TGTGCCAGCAGCCAAGATCGCTTGGGCGGGAGTAGGAATGAGCAGTTCTTC.

V usage is TRBV5-5 and J usage is TRBJ2-7; D unclear. CDR3 length equals 12 residues. Per the germline V gene, CDR1 is SGHKS and CDR2 is YYEKEE (reference sequence). Trimming removed 5 bases from V and 5 bases from J, with 11 bases in between. The CDR3 DNA is TGTGCCAGCAGTTTTACCCCGCACGAGCAGTACTTC. Amino acids: CASSFTPHEQYF.

The CDR3 sequence is CASSVQGGNTEAFF. The CDR3 region has the DNA TGTGCCAGCAGTGTGCAAGGAGGGAACACTGAAGCTTTCTTT. V gene TRBV2 combines with J gene TRBJ1-1; D gene uncertain. Germline CDR1 is SNHLY and CDR2 is FYNNEI. This CDR3 has 14 amino acids. With 4 bases removed from V and 1 base from J, the gap between germline ends came to 10 bases.

Only a few counts were recorded for this clone. The rearrangement links TRBV9 to TRBJ1-1; D might be TRBD1 (5 bases). Germline values: CDR1 SGDLS, CDR2 YYNGEE. V was clipped by 4 bases and J by 0 bases, with 19 bases between them. The CDR3 sequence is 17 residues long. CDR3 in DNA: TGTGCCAGCAGCTCCGGCATGGGACGGCTCATGAACACTGAAGCTTTCTTT. This translates into CASSSGMGRLMNTEAFF. The variable domain in full, completed from reference TRBV9 and TRBJ1-1, reads DSGVTQTPKHLITATGQRVTLRCSPRSGDLSVYWYQQSLDQGLQFLIQYYNGEERAKGNILERFSAQQFPDLHSELNLSSLELGDSALYFCASSSGMGRLMNTEAFFGQGTRLTVV.

The CDR3 region is CASSFVAGRLYNEQFF. The CDR3 DNA sequence: TGTGCCAGCAGCTTTGTAGCGGGGAGACTGTACAATGAGCAGTTCTTC. The chain combines TRBV7-2 with TRBJ2-1, with 8 bases identical to TRBD2. CDR1 SGHTA and CDR2 FQGNSA come from the germline V gene. The CDR3 length is 16 residues. V dropped 3 bases and J dropped 4; count of bases not matched to a gene: 8.

The chain employs TRBV29-1 and TRBJ1-2; 9 bases line up with TRBD1. Germline V CDR1 and CDR2: SQVTM, ANQGSEA. The CDR3 runs 10 residues. V trimming: 7 bases; J trimming: 6 bases; junction bases outside the gene matches: 0. The CDR3 coding sequence is TGCAGCGGGGACAGGGATGGCTACACCTTC. Its protein product is CSGDRDGYTF.

This clone was seen a handful of times. The rearrangement links TRBV2 to TRBJ2-2; TRBD1 is a possible D gene (5 bases). The CDR3 consists of 15 residues. Germline V gives CDR1 SNHLY, CDR2 FYNNEI. V was clipped by 0 bases and J by 7 bases, with 12 bases between them. The DNA for the CDR3 is TGTGCCAGCAGTGAAGCTGTGGCAGGGAACGGGGAGCTGTTTTTT. Encoded protein: CASSEAVAGNGELFF.

The chain is built from TRBV5-1 and TRBJ1-4; 8 bases line up with TRBD1. This CDR3 is built from 17 residues. Germline V lookup: CDR1 SGHRS, CDR2 YFSETQ. Trimming cost V 4 bases and J 6 bases; bases outside gene matches: 14. CDR3 bases: TGCGCCAGCAGCGCGGGCCACACGGACAGGGAGTATGAAAAACTGTTTTTT. Residues: CASSAGHTDREYEKLFF. Drawing the rest from reference TRBV5-1 and TRBJ1-4, the complete variable domain is KAGVTQTPRYLIKTRGQQVTLSCSPISGHRSVSWYQQTPGQGLQFLFEYFSETQRNKGNFPGRFSGRQFSNSRSEMNVSTLELGDSALYLCASSAGHTDREYEKLFFGSGTQLSVL.